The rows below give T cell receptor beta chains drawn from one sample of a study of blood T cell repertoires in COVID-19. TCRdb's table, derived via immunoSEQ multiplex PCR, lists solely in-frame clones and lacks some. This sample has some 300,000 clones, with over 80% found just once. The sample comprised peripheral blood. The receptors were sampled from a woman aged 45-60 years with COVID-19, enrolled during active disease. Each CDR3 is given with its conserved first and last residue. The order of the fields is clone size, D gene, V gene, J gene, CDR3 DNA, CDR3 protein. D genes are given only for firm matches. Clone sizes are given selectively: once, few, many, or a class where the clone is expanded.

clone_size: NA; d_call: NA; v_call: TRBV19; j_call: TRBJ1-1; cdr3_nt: TGTGCCAGTAGTTCCACAGGGAGTCCTGAAGCTTTCTTT; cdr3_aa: CASSSTGSPEAFF
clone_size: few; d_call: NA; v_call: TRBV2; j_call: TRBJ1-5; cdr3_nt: TGTGCCAGCAGTGAAGGGTACAGGAGAAGCAATCAGCCCCAGCATTTT; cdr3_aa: CASSEGYRRSNQPQHF
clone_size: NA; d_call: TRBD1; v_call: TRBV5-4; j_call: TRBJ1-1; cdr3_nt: TGTGCCAGCAGCCCAGGGGGCAGAGGTAAGGACACTGAAGCTTTCTTT; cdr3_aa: CASSPGGRGKDTEAFF
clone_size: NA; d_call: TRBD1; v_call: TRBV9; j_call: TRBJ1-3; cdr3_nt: TGTGCCAGCAGCGTGACAGGGAGTCGTACTGGAAACACCATATATTTT; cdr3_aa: CASSVTGSRTGNTIYF
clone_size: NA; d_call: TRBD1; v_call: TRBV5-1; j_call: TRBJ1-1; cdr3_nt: TGCGCCAGCAGCTCTAACAGGGGGCCTGAAGCTTTCTTT; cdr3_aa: CASSSNRGPEAFF
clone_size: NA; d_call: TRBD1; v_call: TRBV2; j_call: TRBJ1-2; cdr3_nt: TGTGCCAGCAGTGTAGGACAGGGAACCAACTATGGCTACACCTTC; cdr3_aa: CASSVGQGTNYGYTF
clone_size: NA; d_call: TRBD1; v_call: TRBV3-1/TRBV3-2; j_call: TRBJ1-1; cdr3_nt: TGTGCCAGCAGCCAAGATTGGGGACTGACAGGGTCCTACACTGAAGCTTTCTTT; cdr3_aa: CASSQDWGLTGSYTEAFF
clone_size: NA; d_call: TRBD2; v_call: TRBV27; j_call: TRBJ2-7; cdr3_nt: TGTGCCAGCAGTTTTCTAGCGGGAGCGGGTGAGCAGTACTTC; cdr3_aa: CASSFLAGAGEQYF
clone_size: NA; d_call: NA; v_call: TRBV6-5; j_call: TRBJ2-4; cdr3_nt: TGTGCCAGCAGATCAGGGGTAGCCAAAAACATTCAGTACTTC; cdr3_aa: CASRSGVAKNIQYF
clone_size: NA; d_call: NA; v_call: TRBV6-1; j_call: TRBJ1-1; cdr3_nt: TGTGCCAGCAGTGAAGACCACAGTTTATACACTGAAGCTTTCTTT; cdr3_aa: CASSEDHSLYTEAFF
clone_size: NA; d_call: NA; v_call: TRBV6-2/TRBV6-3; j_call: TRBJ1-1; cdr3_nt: TGTGCCAGCAGTTACTCATCCTTTGAAGCTTTCTTT; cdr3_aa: CASSYSSFEAFF
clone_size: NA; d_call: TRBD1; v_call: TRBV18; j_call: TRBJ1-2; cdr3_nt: TGTGCCAGCTCCCCCGGGACAGTCCATGGCTACACCTTC; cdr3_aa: CASSPGTVHGYTF
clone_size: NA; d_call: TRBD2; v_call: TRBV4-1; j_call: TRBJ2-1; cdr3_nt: TGCGCCAGCAGGAAAAGCGGGGACGCCTACAATGAGCAGTTCTTC; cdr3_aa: CASRKSGDAYNEQFF
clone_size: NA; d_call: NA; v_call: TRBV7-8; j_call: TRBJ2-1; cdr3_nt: TGTGCCAGCAGCGCAGACTTCCGCTCCTACAATGAGCAGTTCTTC; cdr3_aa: CASSADFRSYNEQFF
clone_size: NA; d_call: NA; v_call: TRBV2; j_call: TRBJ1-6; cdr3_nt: TGTGCCAGCAGTGAAGAACAGGGATCCCGATCACCCCTCCACTTT; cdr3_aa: CASSEEQGSRSPLHF
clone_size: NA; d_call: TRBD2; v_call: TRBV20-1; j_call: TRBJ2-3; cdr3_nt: TGCAGTGCTAGTAGGGCGGGAGGCTCCACAGATACGCAGTATTTT; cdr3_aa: CSASRAGGSTDTQYF
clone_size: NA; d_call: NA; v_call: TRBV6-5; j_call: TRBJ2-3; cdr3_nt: TGTGCCAGCAGTAAGGGAGTAGCAGATACGCAGTATTTT; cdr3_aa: CASSKGVADTQYF
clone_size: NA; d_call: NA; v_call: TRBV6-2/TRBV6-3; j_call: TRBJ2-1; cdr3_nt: TGTGCCAGCAGTTACTATAGTGGTGAGCAGTTCTTC; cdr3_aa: CASSYYSGEQFF
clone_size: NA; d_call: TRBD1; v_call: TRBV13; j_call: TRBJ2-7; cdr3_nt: TGTGCCAGCAGCTCCGGGACAGATTACGAGCAGTACTTC; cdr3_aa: CASSSGTDYEQYF
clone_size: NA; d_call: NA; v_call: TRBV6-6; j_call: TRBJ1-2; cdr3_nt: TGTGCCAGCAGTTACTCCGACAGTCTGTTCTATGGCTACACCTTC; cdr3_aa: CASSYSDSLFYGYTF
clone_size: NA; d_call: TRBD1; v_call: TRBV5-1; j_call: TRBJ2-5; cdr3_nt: TGCGCCAGCAGAACAGGGGTAGGGGAGACCCAGTACTTC; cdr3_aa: CASRTGVGETQYF
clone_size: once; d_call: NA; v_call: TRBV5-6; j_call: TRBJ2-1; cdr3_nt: TGTGCCAGCAGCTTGGTTTCAGAGGATGAGCAGTTCTTC; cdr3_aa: CASSLVSEDEQFF
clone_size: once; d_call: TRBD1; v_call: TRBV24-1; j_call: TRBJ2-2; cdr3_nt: TGTGCCACCAGTGACCGACCCGGGACAGCAAACACCGGGGAGCTGTTTTTT; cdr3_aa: CATSDRPGTANTGELFF
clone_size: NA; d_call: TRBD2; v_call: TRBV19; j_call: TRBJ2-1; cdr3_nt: TGTGCCAGTACACGAGGGGCTAGCGGGAGTTCCTACAATGAGCAGTTCTTC; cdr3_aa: CASTRGASGSSYNEQFF
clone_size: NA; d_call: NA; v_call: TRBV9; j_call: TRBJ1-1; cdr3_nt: TGTGCCAGCAGCCCGGGACATACTAACACTGAAGCTTTCTTT; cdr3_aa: CASSPGHTNTEAFF
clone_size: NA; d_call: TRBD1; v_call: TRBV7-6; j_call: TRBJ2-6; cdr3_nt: TGTGCCAGCAGCCCCGGGACAGGGTCTGGGGCCAACGTCCTGACTTTC; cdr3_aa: CASSPGTGSGANVLTF
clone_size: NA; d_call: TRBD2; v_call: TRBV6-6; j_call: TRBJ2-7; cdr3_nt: TGTGCCAGCAGTTCATTTGCGACTAGCGGGACCTACGAGCAGTACTTC; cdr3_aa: CASSSFATSGTYEQYF
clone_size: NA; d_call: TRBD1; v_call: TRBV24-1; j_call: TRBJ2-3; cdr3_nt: TGTGCCACCAGTGACACCGGGACAGGGGGTCCAGATACGCAGTATTTT; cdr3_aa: CATSDTGTGGPDTQYF
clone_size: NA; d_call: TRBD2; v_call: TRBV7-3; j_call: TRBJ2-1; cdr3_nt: TGTGCCAGCAGCTTAAGGCCTAGCGGGGGATCATACAATGAGCAGTTCTTC; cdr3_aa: CASSLRPSGGSYNEQFF
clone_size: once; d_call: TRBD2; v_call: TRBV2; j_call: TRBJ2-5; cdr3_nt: TGTGCCAGCAGTCGCACTAGCGGGAAAGAGACCCAGTACTTC; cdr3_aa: CASSRTSGKETQYF
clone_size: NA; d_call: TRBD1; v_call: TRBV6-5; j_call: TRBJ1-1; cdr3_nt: TGTGCCAGCAGTTCGGGGACAGGGATGAACACTGAAGCTTTCTTT; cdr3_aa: CASSSGTGMNTEAFF
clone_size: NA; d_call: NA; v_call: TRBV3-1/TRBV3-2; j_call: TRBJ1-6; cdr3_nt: TGTGCCAGTGGGGCAATAGTGAATTCACCCCTCCACTTT; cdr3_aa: CASGAIVNSPLHF
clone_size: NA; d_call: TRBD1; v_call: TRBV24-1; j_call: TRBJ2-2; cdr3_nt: TGTGCCACCCAAGACAGGGCTTACACCGGGGAGCTGTTTTTT; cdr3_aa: CATQDRAYTGELFF
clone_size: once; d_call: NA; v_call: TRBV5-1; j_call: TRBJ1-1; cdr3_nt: TGCGCCAGCAGCTTGGCGTTAGGGACTAACACTGAAGCTTTCTTT; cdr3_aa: CASSLALGTNTEAFF
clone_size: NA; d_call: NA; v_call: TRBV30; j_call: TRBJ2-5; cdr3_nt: TGTGCCTGGAGTGGAGGCTTACAAGAGACCCAGTACTTC; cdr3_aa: CAWSGGLQETQYF
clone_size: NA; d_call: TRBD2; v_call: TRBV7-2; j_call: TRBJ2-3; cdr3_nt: TGTGCCAGCAGCTTAATCCGGGGCCGGGGGGTAGATACGCAGTATTTT; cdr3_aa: CASSLIRGRGVDTQYF
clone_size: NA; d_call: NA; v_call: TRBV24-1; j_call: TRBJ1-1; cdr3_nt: TGTGCCACCAGGAGGACTTCGAACACTGAAGCTTTCTTT; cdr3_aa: CATRRTSNTEAFF